The subject of this entry is one T cell receptor beta chain. Other DNA sequences within the sample encode an identical CDR3. This sample is part of a study of shared clonotypes between healthy human individuals. Study at large: With ages of 18 to 49, the donors were a couple of women and three men.

Profiling relied on immunoSEQ multiplex PCR, and the TCRdb table lists in-frame clones only, not all of them. Among 950,000 to 1,100,000 clones listed, about 80% were seen once. The CDR3 is 15 residues long. From germline, CDR1 is KGHSH and CDR2 LQKENI. V shed 3 bases and J 3 bases; nucleotides not matched to a gene: 3. The sample consisted of memory CD4+ T cells from PBMCs. Subset meaning: CD45RA-negative fraction. The chain recombines TRBV18 with TRBJ2-1, with 9 bases that match TRBD2. The TCR sequence derives from a man younger than 30 in good health. Some clones in this sample may be carry-over from other donors' samples. This CDR3 reads CASSPLAGVYNEQFF. The CDR3 nucleotides read TGTGCCAGCTCACCTTTAGCGGGAGTCTACAATGAGCAGTTCTTC.